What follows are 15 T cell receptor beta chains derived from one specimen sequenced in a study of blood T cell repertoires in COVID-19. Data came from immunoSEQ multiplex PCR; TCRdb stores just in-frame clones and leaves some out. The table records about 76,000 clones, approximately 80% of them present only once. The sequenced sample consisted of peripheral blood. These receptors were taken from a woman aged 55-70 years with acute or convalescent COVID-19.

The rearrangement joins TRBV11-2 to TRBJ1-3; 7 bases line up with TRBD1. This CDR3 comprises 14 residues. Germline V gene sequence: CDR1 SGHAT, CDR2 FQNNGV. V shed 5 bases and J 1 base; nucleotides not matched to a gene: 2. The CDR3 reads CASSLGQSGNTIYF. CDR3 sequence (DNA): TGTGCCAGCAGCCTGGGACAGTCTGGAAACACCATATATTTT.

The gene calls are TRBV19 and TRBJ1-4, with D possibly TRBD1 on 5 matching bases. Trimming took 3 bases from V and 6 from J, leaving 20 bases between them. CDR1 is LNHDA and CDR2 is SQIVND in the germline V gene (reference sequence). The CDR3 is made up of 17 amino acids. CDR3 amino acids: CASSINRLKGRDEKLFF. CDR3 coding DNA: TGTGCCAGTAGTATTAATAGGTTGAAGGGGCGCGATGAAAAACTGTTTTTT.

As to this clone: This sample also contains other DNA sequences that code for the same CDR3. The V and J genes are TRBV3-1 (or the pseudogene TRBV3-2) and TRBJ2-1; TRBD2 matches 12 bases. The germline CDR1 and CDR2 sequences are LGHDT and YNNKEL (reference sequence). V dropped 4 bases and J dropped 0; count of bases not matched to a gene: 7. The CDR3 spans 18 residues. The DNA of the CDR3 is TGTGCCAGCAGCCTACGGACTAGCGGGGTAAGCTCCTACAATGAGCAGTTCTTC. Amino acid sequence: CASSLRTSGVSSYNEQFF.

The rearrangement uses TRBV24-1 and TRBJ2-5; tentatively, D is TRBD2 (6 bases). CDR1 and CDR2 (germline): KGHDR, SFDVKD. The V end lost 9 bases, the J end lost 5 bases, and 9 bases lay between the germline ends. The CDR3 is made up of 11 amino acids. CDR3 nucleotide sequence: TGTGCCACCGCGAGCGGGGAGACCCAGTACTTC. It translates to CATASGETQYF.

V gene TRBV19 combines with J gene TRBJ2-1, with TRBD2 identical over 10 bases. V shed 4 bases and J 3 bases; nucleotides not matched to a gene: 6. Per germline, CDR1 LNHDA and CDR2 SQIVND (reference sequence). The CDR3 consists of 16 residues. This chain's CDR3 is CASSTISGGSYNEQFF. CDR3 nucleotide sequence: TGTGCCAGTAGTACGATTAGCGGGGGGAGCTACAATGAGCAGTTCTTC.

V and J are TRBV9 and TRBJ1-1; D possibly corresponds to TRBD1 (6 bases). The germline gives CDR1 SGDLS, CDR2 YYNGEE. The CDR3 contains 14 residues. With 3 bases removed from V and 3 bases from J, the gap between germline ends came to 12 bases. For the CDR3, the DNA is TGTGCCAGCAGCGGTCCGGACAGCCACACTGAAGCTTTCTTT. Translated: CASSGPDSHTEAFF.

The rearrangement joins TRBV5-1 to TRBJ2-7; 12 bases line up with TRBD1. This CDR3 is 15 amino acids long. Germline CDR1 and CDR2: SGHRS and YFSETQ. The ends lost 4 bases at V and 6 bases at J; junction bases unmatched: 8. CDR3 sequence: CASSLRDRGLGEQYF. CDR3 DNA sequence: TGCGCCAGCAGCCTCCGGGACAGGGGGCTCGGCGAGCAGTACTTC.

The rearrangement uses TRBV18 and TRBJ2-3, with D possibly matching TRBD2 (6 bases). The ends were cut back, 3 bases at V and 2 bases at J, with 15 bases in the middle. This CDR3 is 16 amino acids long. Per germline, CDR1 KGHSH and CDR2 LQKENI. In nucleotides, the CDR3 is TGTGCCAGCTCACCCTCGGGGCGGGGATCCACAGATACGCAGTATTTT. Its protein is CASSPSGRGSTDTQYF.

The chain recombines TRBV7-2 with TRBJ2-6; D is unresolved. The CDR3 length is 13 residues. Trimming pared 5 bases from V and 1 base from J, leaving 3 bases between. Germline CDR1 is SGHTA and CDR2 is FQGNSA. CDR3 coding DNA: TGTGCCAGCAGCCCGTCTGGGGCCAACGTCCTGACTTTC. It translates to CASSPSGANVLTF.

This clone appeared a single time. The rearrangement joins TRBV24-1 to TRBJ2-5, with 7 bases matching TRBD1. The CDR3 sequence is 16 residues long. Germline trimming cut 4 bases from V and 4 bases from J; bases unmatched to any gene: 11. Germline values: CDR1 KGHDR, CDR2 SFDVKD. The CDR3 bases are TGTGCCACCAGTGACCAACGTAGGGGGCCGGGAGAGACCCAGTACTTC. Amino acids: CATSDQRRGPGETQYF.

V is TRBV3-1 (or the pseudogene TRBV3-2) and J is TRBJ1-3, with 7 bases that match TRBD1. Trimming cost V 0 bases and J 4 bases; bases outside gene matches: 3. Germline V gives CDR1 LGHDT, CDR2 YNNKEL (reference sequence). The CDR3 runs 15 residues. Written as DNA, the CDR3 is TGTGCCAGCAGCCAAGATATGGGACAGGGAAACACCATATATTTT. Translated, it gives CASSQDMGQGNTIYF.

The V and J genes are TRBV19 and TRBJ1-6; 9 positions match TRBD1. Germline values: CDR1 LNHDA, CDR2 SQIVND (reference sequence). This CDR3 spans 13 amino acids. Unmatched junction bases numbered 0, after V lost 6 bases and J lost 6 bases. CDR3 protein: CASRTGGNSPLHF. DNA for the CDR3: TGTGCCAGTAGGACAGGGGGTAATTCACCCCTCCACTTT.

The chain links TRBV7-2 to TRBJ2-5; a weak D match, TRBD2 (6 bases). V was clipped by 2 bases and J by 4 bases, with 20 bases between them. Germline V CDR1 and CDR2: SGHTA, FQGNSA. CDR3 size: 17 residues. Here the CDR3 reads CASSLRRGWDLGETQYF. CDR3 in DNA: TGTGCCAGCAGCTTAAGGAGGGGCTGGGACTTGGGAGAGACCCAGTACTTC.

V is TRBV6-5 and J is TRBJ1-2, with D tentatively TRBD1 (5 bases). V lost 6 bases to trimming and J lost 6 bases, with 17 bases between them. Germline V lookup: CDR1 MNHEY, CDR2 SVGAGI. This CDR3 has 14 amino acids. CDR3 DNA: TGTGCCAGCAGGAGAGGAGGGGTAAGGGATGGCTACACCTTC. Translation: CASRRGGVRDGYTF.

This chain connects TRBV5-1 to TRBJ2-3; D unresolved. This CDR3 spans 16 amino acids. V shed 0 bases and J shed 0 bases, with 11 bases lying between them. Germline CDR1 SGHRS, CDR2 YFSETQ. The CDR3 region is CASSLGADTSTDTQYF. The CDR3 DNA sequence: TGCGCCAGCAGCTTGGGGGCAGATACTAGCACAGATACGCAGTATTTT.